The 20 T cell receptor beta chains below all came from one sample that was sequenced in a study of blood T cell repertoires in COVID-19. Clones were read by immunoSEQ multiplex PCR, and TCRdb kept only the in-frame ones, dropping some. The data contain fewer than 300,000 clones, 85% to 90% of them singletons. Sequencing input: PBMCs or T cells enriched from blood (not recorded which). The source of these receptors is a young man who had recovered from COVID-19.

The rearrangement joins TRBV30 to TRBJ1-6; tentatively, D is TRBD1 (5 bases). CDR3 length: 15 residues. V lost 1 base, J lost 2 bases, and 9 bases lay in between. Germline assignment: CDR1 GTSNPN and CDR2 SVGIG (reference sequence). The CDR3, as DNA: TGTGCCTGGAGTGGACCGACAGCCTATAATTCACCCCTCCACTTT. It encodes CAWSGPTAYNSPLHF.

The CDR3 reads CASSDPGRGKETQYF. As DNA, the CDR3 is TGCGCCAGCAGCGACCCGGGGAGGGGAAAAGAGACCCAGTACTTC. This chain joins TRBV5-1 and TRBJ2-5, with 7 positions matching TRBD2. CDR3 length: 15 amino acids. Germline V gene data show CDR1 as SGHRS and CDR2 as YFSETQ. V gave up 4 bases and J gave up 3 bases; unmatched junction bases: 9.

This sequence joins TRBV11-3 and TRBJ2-3, with unresolved D. Between the trimmed V and J ends, which lost 5 bases and 2 bases, there was a span of 17 bases. CDR3 length: 16 residues. Per the germline V gene, CDR1 is SGHNT and CDR2 is YENEEA. The CDR3 DNA is TGTGCCAGCAGCCCACTGAGTGCGGAAGCCACAGATACGCAGTATTTT. Protein product: CASSPLSAEATDTQYF.

J is TRBJ1-1 and V is TRBV2; D may be TRBD1 (6 bases). This CDR3 has 13 residues. Trimming left V 6 bases short and J 2 bases short, with 10 bases between. Germline CDR1 reads SNHLY; CDR2 reads FYNNEI. CDR3 bases: TGTGCCAGCAGAGGACAGTTTAACACTGAAGCTTTCTTT. Amino acids: CASRGQFNTEAFF.

The chain links TRBV6-2 or TRBV6-3 to TRBJ2-7; maybe TRBD1 (6 bases). Per germline, CDR1 MNHEY and CDR2 SVGEGT. The CDR3 is 17 amino acids. Trimming took off 6 bases at V and 3 bases at J, with 24 bases between the two ends. CDR3 bases: TGTGCCAGCAGCCCCATACTCCGGGACAAAACGCGCTACGAGCAGTACTTC. This encodes CASSPILRDKTRYEQYF.

The V and J genes are TRBV5-1 and TRBJ1-2, with 9 bases that match TRBD1. Unmatched junction bases numbered 9, after V lost 3 bases and J lost 6 bases. There are 15 residues in the CDR3. Germline V gene lookup returns CDR1 SGHRS and CDR2 YFSETQ. DNA of the CDR3: TGCGCCAGCAGCTGGACGACAGGGGGTATCGATGGCTACACCTTC. Translated: CASSWTTGGIDGYTF.

The rearrangement links TRBV14 to TRBJ1-3; 7 bases agree with TRBD1. Germline V gene data show CDR1 as SGHDN and CDR2 as FVKESK. The CDR3 covers 15 residues. Trimming took 2 bases from V and 2 from J; bases not matched to a gene: 3. The CDR3 is CASSQFQGAGNTIYF. CDR3 DNA sequence: TGTGCCAGCAGCCAATTTCAGGGGGCTGGAAACACCATATATTTT.

The chain is built from TRBV19 and TRBJ2-1; 9 bases align to TRBD1. Per the germline V gene, CDR1 is LNHDA and CDR2 is SQIVND (reference sequence). V lost 4 bases to trimming and J lost 6 bases; unmatched junction nucleotides: 13. The CDR3 sequence is 17 residues long. CDR3 amino acids: CASSRGLRGQGFNEQFF. The CDR3 coding sequence is TGTGCCAGTAGTAGGGGGTTGAGAGGACAGGGGTTCAATGAGCAGTTCTTC.

The V and J genes are TRBV6-5 and TRBJ2-7; 9 nucleotides line up with TRBD2. Trimming cost V 6 bases and J 2 bases; bases outside gene matches: 8. Germline CDR1 reads MNHEY; CDR2 reads SVGAGI. This CDR3 comprises 15 residues. CDR3 region: CASSQNLAGPYEQYF. CDR3 nucleotides: TGTGCCAGCAGCCAAAACCTAGCGGGACCCTACGAGCAGTACTTC.

The rearrangement joins TRBV7-9 to TRBJ2-7; D uncertain. The CDR3 spans 14 residues. Trimming removed 1 base at V and 2 bases at J, with 9 bases between. Germline V gene sequence: CDR1 SEHNR, CDR2 FQNEAQ (reference sequence). CDR3 sequence reads: CASSLGAGAYEQYF. DNA for the CDR3: TGTGCCAGCAGCTTAGGTGCCGGAGCCTACGAGCAGTACTTC.

The chain combines TRBV5-1 with TRBJ2-1, with 7 bases aligning to TRBD2. This CDR3 is 16 amino acids long. The germline CDR1 and CDR2 sequences are SGHRS and YFSETQ. Losses at the gene ends were 5 bases for V and 1 base for J; bases not matched to a gene: 9. In DNA form, the CDR3 reads TGCGCCAGCAGTCCGTTCTCGGGAGGTTCCTACAATGAGCAGTTCTTC. Translation gives CASSPFSGGSYNEQFF.

This sequence joins TRBV15 and TRBJ2-5; tentative D call: TRBD2 (6 bases). The germline gives CDR1 LNHNV, CDR2 YYDKDF (reference sequence). The CDR3 consists of 15 residues. The ends were cut back, 0 bases at V and 5 bases at J, with 13 bases in the middle. DNA for the CDR3: TGTGCCACCAGCAGAGACCGGGACTTAGCGGAGACCCAGTACTTC. This sequence encodes CATSRDRDLAETQYF.

This clone came up once. V usage is TRBV28 and J usage is TRBJ1-2; D unclear. Germline V gene sequence: CDR1 MDHEN, CDR2 SYDVKM. The CDR3 totals 15 residues. The ends were cut back, 2 bases at V and 0 bases at J, with 10 bases in the middle. The CDR3 coding sequence is TGTGCCAGCAGTTTACAGTCCCTAGCTAACTATGGCTACACCTTC. Translated: CASSLQSLANYGYTF.

V and J are TRBV14 and TRBJ1-1; a weak D match, TRBD1 (6 bases). The CDR3 consists of 15 residues. Germline V gives CDR1 SGHDN, CDR2 FVKESK. Trimming took off 4 bases at V and 0 bases at J, with 12 bases between the two ends. CDR3 loop: CASSLGRGVNTEAFF. The DNA of the CDR3 is TGTGCCAGCAGCCTTGGCAGGGGTGTGAACACTGAAGCTTTCTTT. Full variable domain (missing parts from reference TRBV14 and TRBJ1-1): EAGVTQFPSHSVIEKGQTVTLRCDPISGHDNLYWYRRVMGKEIKFLLHFVKESKQDESGMPNNRFLAERTGGTYSTLKVQPAELEDSGVYFCASSLGRGVNTEAFFGQGTRLTVV.

The CDR3 DNA follows: TGTGCCAGCTCACCGGGACAGTTCTACGAGCAGTACTTC. It specifies CASSPGQFYEQYF. The chain joins TRBV18 to TRBJ2-7; 7 bases agree with TRBD1. The V gene end was trimmed by 3 bases and the J gene end by 3 bases; junction bases not matched to a gene: 2. CDR1 and CDR2 (germline): KGHSH, LQKENI. This CDR3 has 13 amino acids. Filled out from reference TRBV18 and TRBJ2-7, the complete variable domain reads NAGVMQNPRHLVRRRGQEARLRCSPMKGHSHVYWYRQLPEEGLKFMVYLQKENIIDESGMPKERFSAEFPKEGPSILRIQQVVRGDSAAYFCASSPGQFYEQYFGPGTRLTVT.

The rearrangement links TRBV18 to TRBJ2-3; 11 nucleotides agree with TRBD2. Unmatched junction bases numbered 4, after V lost 0 bases and J lost 2 bases. The germline CDR1 and CDR2 sequences are KGHSH and LQKENI. The CDR3 has 17 residues. The DNA of the CDR3 is TGTGCCAGCTCACCACCGATACTAGCGGGGGACACAGATACGCAGTATTTT. Translating it yields CASSPPILAGDTDTQYF.

The chain combines TRBV15 with TRBJ2-7, with D tentatively TRBD1 (6 bases). Per the germline V gene, CDR1 is LNHNV and CDR2 is YYDKDF (reference sequence). V lost 0 bases and J 3 bases, leaving 18 bases between the germline ends. The CDR3 loop spans 17 amino acids. CDR3: CATSRDRAGAEGYEQYF. DNA for the CDR3: TGTGCCACCAGCAGAGATCGGGCAGGGGCTGAGGGCTACGAGCAGTACTTC.

This chain links TRBV7-2 with TRBJ2-5; the D is unclear. V lost 1 base to trimming and J lost 4 bases, with 7 bases between them. The CDR3 has 13 residues. CDR1 is SGHTA, CDR2 FQGNSA, per germline. The DNA of the CDR3 is TGTGCCAGCAGCTTAGGGCAAGTAGAGACCCAGTACTTC. Encoded protein: CASSLGQVETQYF.

This clone was found a few times. The chain joins TRBV11-2 to TRBJ1-6; 7 bases agree with TRBD1. Germline values: CDR1 SGHAT, CDR2 FQNNGV. Trimming cost V 5 bases and J 5 bases; bases outside gene matches: 3. The CDR3 sequence is 14 residues long. CDR3: CASSTGTDNSPLHF. CDR3 coding DNA: TGTGCCAGCAGCACCGGGACAGATAATTCACCCCTCCACTTT.

Concerning this clone: The junction departs from germline at one end; a sequencing error may be responsible. V and J are TRBV30 and TRBJ2-7; 7 bases agree with TRBD1. Germline V gene lookup returns CDR1 GTSNPN and CDR2 SVGIG (reference sequence). This CDR3 region has 12 residues. CDR3 bases: TGTGCCTGGAGTAGGGACAGCGGACCCCACTTCTTC. Its translation is CAWSRDSGPHFF.